This T cell receptor (beta chain) is from a study of graft-versus-host responses after intestinal transplantation (dated by TCRdb to about 2021). For the study in its entirety: Multivisceral, liver-intestinal, or isolated intestinal transplants were received by the recipients. The cohort enrolled 24 intestinal transplant recipients, one of whom was a retransplant, and a few patients without pretransplant specimens were excluded. Bulk TCR-beta CDR3 sequencing was used to track graft-versus-host and host-versus-graft alloreactive T cell clones in the graft, circulation and bone marrow after intestinal transplantation. To identify alloreactive clones, pre-transplant mixed lymphocyte reaction products were sequenced and then compared with unstimulated pre-transplant donor and recipient T cells. A peak of at least 4% donor T cells among recipient peripheral blood mononuclear cells was the definition used for donor T cell macrochimerism. Every recipient was given anti-thymocyte globulin induction, then maintenance tacrolimus and steroids for about 3 years. Instead of going to the commercial service, samples from a few later patients were sequenced in-house on an Illumina MiSeq and processed with MiXCR. Broader findings and caveats from the paper: The conclusions were limited by the relatively low number and heterogeneity of the intestinal transplant patients. GvH clones were detected in recipient bone marrow, and some appeared earlier in ileal mucosa or blood, consistent with an intestinal mucosal origin. Patients with donor T cell macrochimerism had high GvH to HvG T cell clonal ratios in their allografts. Peak levels of circulating GvH clones were associated with declines in HvG clones early after transplant.

This clone came up once. Its target antigen remains unknown. No base quality values were provided; no much bigger clone lies one nucleotide off. V is cut by 0 bases and J by 4 bases, and the space between the germline ends is 4 bases. In the germline V gene, CDR1 corresponds to SGHNT and CDR2 to YENEEA. The CDR3 covers 13 residues, taking in both the cysteine and the phenylalanine. Just CDR3 DNA is preserved here, 39 bases in frame from base 1. In the first month after transplant, blood samples were collected up to 4 times, and after that at least monthly when available. Preparation of the library involved the immunoSEQ multiplex PCR assay. For most patients, genomic DNA was subjected to high-throughput TCR-beta CDR3 sequencing by Adaptive Biotechnologies. The authors processed their data as follows. Adaptive's ImmunoSEQ software was the source of the TCR sequencing data for about 20 patients, while a few other patients were processed with MiXCR and VDJtools. Because the origin of CDR3 nucleotide sequences shared between donor and recipient could not be assigned, those sequences were removed. At least 2-fold expansion over unstimulated cells and a minimum CFSE-low frequency of 0.002% (template counts) or 0.001% (read counts) were required for clones to be classified as alloreactive. Clones detected in sequenced pre-transplant spleen, lymph node, or MLR CFSE-low populations of the donor or recipient were defined as mappable. The cumulative frequency of alloreactive clones was calculated as a percentage of all sequences, weighted by copy number. TCRdb provides this immuneACCESS table in a form limited to in-frame rearrangements. Some clones are lacking; in checked studies, under half of them reflect an unresolved V gene, and why the rest are absent is not known. V, J and clone size were drawn from that table, and D and trimming were deduced from the DNA. The sample data list about 9,500 clones, and 85% to 90% of these were observed just once. The ten largest account for 9.9% of the sample.

This material consisted of PBMCs, taken 242 days after intestinal transplant. The receptor chain draws on TRBV11-3 and TRBJ2-1; no confident D gene assignment can be made. This receptor was taken from a human patient who received an intestinal transplant, so some T cells may come from the graft donor. The DNA sequence is as follows: TGTGCCAGCAGCTTAGACAGATACAATGAGCAGTTCTTC. This is translated as CASSLDRYNEQFF.